This is a list of T cell receptor beta chains from one sample in a study of blood T cell repertoires in COVID-19. Produced via immunoSEQ multiplex PCR; TCRdb's table is partial and in-frame only. The sample holds approximately 270,000 clones, 70% to 90% seen once. The sample was peripheral blood. The receptor set was obtained from a woman in her 70s with acute or convalescent COVID-19. Both conserved end residues are part of each CDR3. Each record gives: clone size, J gene, V gene, D gene, CDR3 DNA, CDR3 protein. D genes are given only for firm matches. Clone size, where shown, is once, few, many, or a class for clones that have expanded.

size: -
J: TRBJ1-6
V: TRBV4-1
D: -
DNA: TGCGCCAGCAGCCATACCGTCCCCAGGGGCCCTAATTCACCCCTCCACTTT
CDR3: CASSHTVPRGPNSPLHF

size: -
J: TRBJ2-7
V: TRBV18
D: TRBD1
DNA: TGTGCCAGCTCACCAATTGCAGGGGGCGAGTACGAGCAGTACTTC
CDR3: CASSPIAGGEYEQYF

size: -
J: TRBJ1-2
V: TRBV27
D: TRBD1
DNA: TGTGCCAGCAGTTTACGGACAGGGGCTGGCTATGGCTACACCTTC
CDR3: CASSLRTGAGYGYTF

size: -
J: TRBJ1-1
V: TRBV4-1
D: TRBD1
DNA: TGCGCCAGCAGCCAGGTCGACAGGGCCTTGAACACTGAAGCTTTCTTT
CDR3: CASSQVDRALNTEAFF

size: -
J: TRBJ2-7
V: TRBV6-5
D: -
DNA: TGTGCCAGCAGTCGCCTGGACACCAAGCAGTACTTC
CDR3: CASSRLDTKQYF

size: -
J: TRBJ2-5
V: TRBV7-6
D: TRBD2
DNA: TGTGCCAGCAGCTTAGCAGTGGGGGGGCAAGAGACCCAGTACTTC
CDR3: CASSLAVGGQETQYF

size: -
J: TRBJ2-7
V: TRBV5-4
D: -
DNA: TGTGCCAGCAGCTTGGCGGGGAGCGAGCAGTACTTC
CDR3: CASSLAGSEQYF

size: few
J: TRBJ2-7
V: TRBV7-9
D: -
DNA: TGTGCCAGCAGCCTTGCAGGGGCGGCCTACGAGCAGTACTTC
CDR3: CASSLAGAAYEQYF

size: once
J: TRBJ1-1
V: TRBV6-5
D: TRBD1
DNA: TGTGCCAGCACCCAGACAGGGGGCGTCACTGAAGCTTTCTTT
CDR3: CASTQTGGVTEAFF

size: -
J: TRBJ1-1
V: TRBV7-2
D: TRBD1
DNA: TGTGCCAGCAGCTTAGGGGACAGTCTATTTGAAGCTTTCTTT
CDR3: CASSLGDSLFEAFF

size: -
J: TRBJ2-2
V: TRBV6-5
D: TRBD1
DNA: TGTGCCAGCAGTTCACGGGACAGGGGACCTACCGGGGAGCTGTTTTTT
CDR3: CASSSRDRGPTGELFF

size: -
J: TRBJ1-2
V: TRBV12-3/TRBV12-4
D: -
DNA: TGTGCCAGCAGCCCGGACGGAGGCTATGGCTACACCTTC
CDR3: CASSPDGGYGYTF

size: -
J: TRBJ2-5
V: TRBV10-1
D: TRBD1
DNA: TGCGCCAGCAGTGAGTCGGGGACAGCTCAAGAGACCCAGTACTTC
CDR3: CASSESGTAQETQYF

size: -
J: TRBJ2-2
V: TRBV7-8
D: -
DNA: TGTGCCAGCATCCATCGGGGAATCACGAACACCGGGGAGCTGTTTTTT
CDR3: CASIHRGITNTGELFF

size: -
J: TRBJ1-2
V: TRBV19
D: TRBD1
DNA: TGTGCCAGTAGTGTTACAGGGGCCCTGTACTATGGCTACACCTTC
CDR3: CASSVTGALYYGYTF

size: -
J: TRBJ2-3
V: TRBV5-1
D: -
DNA: TGCGCCAGCAGCTTGGGCCCGGGGGTGGGCACAGATACGCAGTATTTT
CDR3: CASSLGPGVGTDTQYF

size: -
J: TRBJ1-1
V: TRBV7-9
D: -
DNA: TGTGCCAGCAGCTCCAGAGGCGGGAATGCTTTCTTT
CDR3: CASSSRGGNAFF

size: -
J: TRBJ1-1
V: TRBV5-1
D: -
DNA: TGCGCCAGCAGCTTGGGTAAGGAGGACAGGAACACTGAAGCTTTCTTT
CDR3: CASSLGKEDRNTEAFF

size: -
J: TRBJ1-1
V: TRBV18
D: -
DNA: TGTGCCAGCTCAAATACAGCGAACACTGAAGCTTTCTTT
CDR3: CASSNTANTEAFF

size: -
J: TRBJ2-7
V: TRBV6-5
D: -
DNA: TGTGCCAGCAGTTACCCATCTAGTGGGGAGCAGTACTTC
CDR3: CASSYPSSGEQYF

size: few
J: TRBJ2-1
V: TRBV1
D: -
DNA: TGCACCAGCAGCTCCCGGACCGGGGATGAGCAGTTCTTC
CDR3: CTSSSRTGDEQFF

size: -
J: TRBJ1-5
V: TRBV30
D: -
DNA: TGTGCCTGGAGTGGCAGGGCATATAGCAATCAGCCCCAGCATTTT
CDR3: CAWSGRAYSNQPQHF